These T cell receptor beta chains were read from a single sample in a study of blood T cell repertoires in COVID-19. Libraries were prepared by immunoSEQ multiplex PCR; TCRdb keeps only in-frame clonotypes and omits some of them. The repertoire holds just over 250,000 clones, with around 87% as singletons. Sequenced sample: peripheral blood. These receptors were taken from a woman aged 50 to 65 with acute or convalescent COVID-19. Each CDR3 is given with its conserved first and last residue. A D gene is named only where the DNA matches it firmly. Clone size appears in some rows only: once, few, many, or a class for an expanded clone.

>TRBJ2-5|TRBD1|once|TRBV28
TGTGCCAGCAGCCTCCCCACAGGGGAAGAGACCCAGTACTTC
CASSLPTGEETQYF
>TRBJ2-7|TRBD2|.|TRBV6-6
TGTGCCAGCAGTGCCTCTAGCGGGAGGGCCCGCGAGCAGTACTTC
CASSASSGRAREQYF
>TRBJ1-4|TRBD1|once|TRBV5-1
TGCGCCAGCAGCCTGACAGGGACGGTCTCGACTAATGAAAAACTGTTTTTT
CASSLTGTVSTNEKLFF
>TRBJ2-5|.|.|TRBV29-1
TGCAGCGTTTATGGACAGAGAGAAGAGACCCAGTACTTC
CSVYGQREETQYF
>TRBJ1-5|.|.|TRBV7-6
TGTGCCAGCAGCTTAGAAGGGGGTCTTGGCCAGCCCCAGCATTTT
CASSLEGGLGQPQHF
>TRBJ1-2|.|.|TRBV27
TGTGCCAGCAGCCGACGGGAGGGATATGGCTACACCTTC
CASSRREGYGYTF
>TRBJ2-4|TRBD2|.|TRBV10-3
TGTGCCATCAGTGACTCGCTCGGAGCGGGAGAGGACATTCAGTACTTC
CAISDSLGAGEDIQYF
>TRBJ1-5|.|.|TRBV5-1
TGCGCCAGCAGCTTGGAAAGAGGCCAGCCCCAGCATTTT
CASSLERGQPQHF
>TRBJ2-7|TRBD2|.|TRBV2
TGTGCCAGCAACCTAGCGGGGGTCTACGAGCAGTACTTC
CASNLAGVYEQYF
>TRBJ2-7|.|.|TRBV27
TGTGCCAGCAGTTTCTTTGACAGACCCTACGAGCAGTACTTC
CASSFFDRPYEQYF
>TRBJ2-7|.|.|TRBV28
TGTGCCAGCAGTTTAGCGGGGTCCTACGAGCAGTACTTC
CASSLAGSYEQYF
>TRBJ2-7|TRBD1|.|TRBV5-1
TGCGCCAGCAGCTCACACAGGGGCGAGAGCTCCTACGAGCAGTACTTC
CASSSHRGESSYEQYF
>TRBJ1-6|.|.|TRBV7-9
TGTGCCAGCAGCGTCCGGTTGGATTCACCCCTCCACTTT
CASSVRLDSPLHF
>TRBJ1-5|.|.|TRBV27
TGTGCCAGCAGTCTGACTAATCAGCCCCAGCATTTT
CASSLTNQPQHF
>TRBJ2-1|.|.|TRBV10-3
TGTGCCATAACGACAAGGGGTACCTACAATGAGCAGTTCTTC
CAITTRGTYNEQFF
>TRBJ2-1|TRBD2|.|TRBV11-3
TGTGCCAGCAGCCCGCTAGCGGGAGGGTCTGGGGGTGAGCAGTTCTTC
CASSPLAGGSGGEQFF
>TRBJ2-1|TRBD2|.|TRBV30
TGTGCCTGGAGGCTAGCGGGAGCCCTCAATGAGCAGTTCTTC
CAWRLAGALNEQFF
>TRBJ2-5|TRBD2|.|TRBV4-2
TGTGCCAGCAGCTATCGAGCCGGGAGCGGGATCCAAGAGACCCAGTACTTC
CASSYRAGSGIQETQYF
>TRBJ2-2|TRBD2|.|TRBV5-4
TGTGCCAGCACCGGGGGGACTAGCGGGAACACCGGGGAGCTGTTTTTT
CASTGGTSGNTGELFF
>TRBJ2-7|TRBD1|.|TRBV12-3/TRBV12-4
TGTGCCAGCAGTTTAGCGGGACAGAAGCAGTACTTC
CASSLAGQKQYF
>TRBJ1-1|.|.|TRBV6-6
TGTGCCAGCAGTTGGTCCGACAGATCAAACACTGAAGCTTTCTTT
CASSWSDRSNTEAFF
>TRBJ2-1|TRBD2|.|TRBV11-2
TGTGCCAGCAGCTCCCGGAGCGGGACTAGCGGTTTTGTAGAGCAGTTCTTC
CASSSRSGTSGFVEQFF
>TRBJ2-7|.|.|TRBV6-5
TGTGCCAGCAGTTCAACCGGGACATTCGCCTACGAGCAGTACTTC
CASSSTGTFAYEQYF
>TRBJ1-4|.|.|TRBV4-1
TGCGCCAGCAGCCAAGAAATACAGGGCGTTGAAAAACTGTTTTTT
CASSQEIQGVEKLFF
>TRBJ2-7|.|.|TRBV24-1
TGTGCCACCAGTGATTTGGATGGGAGCAGAGGCGAGCAGTACTTC
CATSDLDGSRGEQYF
>TRBJ1-1|.|few|TRBV19
TGTGCCAGTAGGGAACAGAACTTTCCTGAAGCTTTCTTT
CASREQNFPEAFF
>TRBJ2-1|.|.|TRBV7-2
TGTGCCAGCAAGAAAGGGGGAGGGCGCAATGAGCAGTTCTTC
CASKKGGGRNEQFF
>TRBJ1-5|.|.|TRBV6-4
TGTGCCAGCAGTGTTGAGGCGAATCAGCCCCAGCATTTT
CASSVEANQPQHF
>TRBJ2-2|TRBD1|once|TRBV5-1
TGCGCCAGCAGCTTCAGGGGGTTTGGCGGGGAGCTGTTTTTT
CASSFRGFGGELFF
>TRBJ1-3|.|.|TRBV15
TGTGCCACCAGCAGACTCATAGGACAGCTTACCACCTCTGGAAACACCATATATTTT
CATSRLIGQLTTSGNTIYF
>TRBJ1-1|.|.|TRBV7-2
TGTGCCAGCAGCTTACTCATCGGCACTGAAGCTTTCTTT
CASSLLIGTEAFF
>TRBJ2-1|TRBD1|.|TRBV24-1
TGTGCCACCAGTGATCAGGGGGCTGAGCAGTTCTTC
CATSDQGAEQFF
>TRBJ2-2|TRBD2|.|TRBV27
TGTGCCAGCAGTTTTCGGGGGGGGTACACCGGGGAGCTGTTTTTT
CASSFRGGYTGELFF
>TRBJ2-3|TRBD2|.|TRBV5-3
TGTGCCAGAAGCTTGACTAGCGAGCTATTTAGCACAGATACGCAGTATTTT
CARSLTSELFSTDTQYF
>TRBJ1-4|.|.|TRBV18
TGTGCCAGCTCACCAGCCAGGGTCGGTGAAAAACTGTTTTTT
CASSPARVGEKLFF
>TRBJ2-5|TRBD2|.|TRBV11-2
TGTGCCAGCAGCTTAGTGGGACTATTGAGAACAGAGACCCAGTACTTC
CASSLVGLLRTETQYF
>TRBJ1-1|.|.|TRBV2
TGTGCCAGCAGGGAGAGAACAGGGTTAGGCACTGAAGCTTTCTTT
CASRERTGLGTEAFF
>TRBJ2-3|TRBD2|.|TRBV4-2
TGTGCCAGCAGGAAGACTAGCGGGAAAGCAGATACGCAGTATTTT
CASRKTSGKADTQYF
>TRBJ2-7|TRBD2|.|TRBV9
TGTGCCAGCAGCGTAGCTACGGGAGGTGAGCAGTACTTC
CASSVATGGEQYF
>TRBJ2-1|TRBD2|.|TRBV5-1
TGCGCCAGCAGTGGGCTAGCGGGGAACAATGAGCAGTTCTTC
CASSGLAGNNEQFF
>TRBJ1-2|.|.|TRBV28
TGTGCCAGCAGCCCTCCCTCGGACTACAACTATGGCTACACCTTC
CASSPPSDYNYGYTF
>TRBJ2-3|.|.|TRBV5-4
TGTGCCAGCAGCTTGGATCCCCTCTATACGCAGTATTTT
CASSLDPLYTQYF
>TRBJ2-5|TRBD1|.|TRBV28
TGTGCCAGCACGGGACAGAACCAAGAGACCCAGTACTTC
CASTGQNQETQYF
>TRBJ2-7|TRBD2|once|TRBV16
TGTGCCAGCAGCCAATCGGGGGGGATCTACGAGCAGTACTTC
CASSQSGGIYEQYF
>TRBJ1-3|.|.|TRBV7-6
TGTGCCAGCAGCCTATTTACAGGCGGAGGAAACACCATATATTTT
CASSLFTGGGNTIYF
>TRBJ2-2|TRBD2|.|TRBV11-2
TGTGCCAGCAGCTCGATAGCGGGAAGGAGCGGGGAGCTGTTTTTT
CASSSIAGRSGELFF
>TRBJ1-3|TRBD1|.|TRBV7-2
TGTGCCAGCAGCTTTCCGACAGGGGCTGGAAACACCATATATTTT
CASSFPTGAGNTIYF
>TRBJ1-2|.|.|TRBV5-5
TGTGCCAGCAGCTTCTACGGGACTGGACTCTATGGCTACACCTTC
CASSFYGTGLYGYTF
>TRBJ2-5|TRBD1|.|TRBV10-1
TGCGCCAGCAGGGACAGGGGCCTCGGGACTACACAAGAGACCCAGTACTTC
CASRDRGLGTTQETQYF
>TRBJ1-4|.|.|TRBV19
TGTGCCAGTAGTATTCTGGGACACGGGGATGAAAAACTGTTTTTT
CASSILGHGDEKLFF
>TRBJ2-7|.|.|TRBV7-9
TGTGCCAGCAGCCTACTCGTAGCCTACGAGCAGTACTTC
CASSLLVAYEQYF